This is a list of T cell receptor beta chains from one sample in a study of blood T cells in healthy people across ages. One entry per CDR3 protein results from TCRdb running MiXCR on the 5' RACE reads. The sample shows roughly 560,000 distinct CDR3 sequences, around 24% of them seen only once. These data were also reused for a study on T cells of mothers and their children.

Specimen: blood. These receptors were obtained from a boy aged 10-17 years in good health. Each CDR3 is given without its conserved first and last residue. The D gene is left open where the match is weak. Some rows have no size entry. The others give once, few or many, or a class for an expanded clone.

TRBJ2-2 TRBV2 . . ASSDPLGGLDTGELF
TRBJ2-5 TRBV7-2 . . ASSFERRETQY
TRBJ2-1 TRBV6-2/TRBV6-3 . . ASSYGLKGRPLPYNEQF
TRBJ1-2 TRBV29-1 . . SVEKADYYYGYT
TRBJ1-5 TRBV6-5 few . ASSPQGFNQPQH
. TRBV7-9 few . ASSLGRAGHLAEQY
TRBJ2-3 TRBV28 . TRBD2 ASSRLAGGRSTQY
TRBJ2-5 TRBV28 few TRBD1 ASRTYDRARETQY
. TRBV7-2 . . ASSFVSGETQY
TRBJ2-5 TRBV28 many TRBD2 ASSRGYQETQY
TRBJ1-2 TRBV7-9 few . ASSFRGRLIGNYGYT
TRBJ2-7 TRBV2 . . ASSARGNYEQY
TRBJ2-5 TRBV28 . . ASSFRDCRSQY
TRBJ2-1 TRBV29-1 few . SLTGWVRQGTNNEQF
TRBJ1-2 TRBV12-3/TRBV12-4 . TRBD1 ASSLALWDRAGYGYT
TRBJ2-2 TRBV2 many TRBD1 ASSRDRVTTGELF
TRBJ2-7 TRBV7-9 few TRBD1 ASSSPDRAYEQY
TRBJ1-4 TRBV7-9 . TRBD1 ASSSTGATNEKLF
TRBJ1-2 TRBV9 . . ASSPTQDSYGYT
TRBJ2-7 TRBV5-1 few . ASSPIRGSYEQY
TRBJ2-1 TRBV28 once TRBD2 ASNWGGSSMEQF
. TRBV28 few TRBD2 ASLRASGSNEQF
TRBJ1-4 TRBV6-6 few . ASPRLREENEKLF
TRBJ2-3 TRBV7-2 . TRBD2 ASSLVIGTSETF
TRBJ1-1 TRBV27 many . ASSLKGQNTEAF
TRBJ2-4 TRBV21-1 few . ASSKGPDAY
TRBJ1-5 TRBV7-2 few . ASSENPTASNQPQH
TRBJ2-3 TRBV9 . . ASSVTEPTDTQY
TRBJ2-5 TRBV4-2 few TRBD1 ASSPRGMTGQGGETQY
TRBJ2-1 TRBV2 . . ASNPPNEQF
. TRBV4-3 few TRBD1 ASSQDRTGGDEQY
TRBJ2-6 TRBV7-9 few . ASSSTHSGANVLT
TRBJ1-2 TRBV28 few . ASSPERRGYT
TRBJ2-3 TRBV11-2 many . ASSLAADLDTQY
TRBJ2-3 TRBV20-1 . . SARGLAGVNTQY
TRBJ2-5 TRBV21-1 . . ASSRGEGSKTQY
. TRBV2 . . AGVSGTQY
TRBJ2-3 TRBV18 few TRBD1 ASSPGQGLDTQY
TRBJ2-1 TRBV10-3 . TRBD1 AISETGGTEQF
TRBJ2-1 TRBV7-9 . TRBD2 ASSSGPTSGVDNEQF
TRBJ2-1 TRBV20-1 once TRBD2 SAPGLPNEQF
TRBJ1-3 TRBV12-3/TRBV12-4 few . ASSPYSGNTIY
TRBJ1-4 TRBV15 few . ATSRRPEEKLF
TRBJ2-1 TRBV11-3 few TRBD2 ASSLGVVPYSGTFYNEQF
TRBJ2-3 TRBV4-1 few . ASSQGQPTDTQY
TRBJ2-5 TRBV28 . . ASSLNRGGQETQY
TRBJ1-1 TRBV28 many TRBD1 ASSPGTGAEAF
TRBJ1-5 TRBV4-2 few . ASSQERGKAPQH
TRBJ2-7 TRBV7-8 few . ASSLRGGSSYEQY
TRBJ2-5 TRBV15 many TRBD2 ATSRGLAEETQY
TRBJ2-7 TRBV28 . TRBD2 ASSLRRELFEQY
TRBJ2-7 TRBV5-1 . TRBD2 ASSLSTSGDSYEQY
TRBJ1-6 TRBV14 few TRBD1 ASSQDRFPLRGHSPLH
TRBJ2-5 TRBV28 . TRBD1 ASSLPGTGGVKRTQY
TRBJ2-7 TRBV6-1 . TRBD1 ASKDRRNEQY
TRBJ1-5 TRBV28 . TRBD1 ASSKTGANQPQH